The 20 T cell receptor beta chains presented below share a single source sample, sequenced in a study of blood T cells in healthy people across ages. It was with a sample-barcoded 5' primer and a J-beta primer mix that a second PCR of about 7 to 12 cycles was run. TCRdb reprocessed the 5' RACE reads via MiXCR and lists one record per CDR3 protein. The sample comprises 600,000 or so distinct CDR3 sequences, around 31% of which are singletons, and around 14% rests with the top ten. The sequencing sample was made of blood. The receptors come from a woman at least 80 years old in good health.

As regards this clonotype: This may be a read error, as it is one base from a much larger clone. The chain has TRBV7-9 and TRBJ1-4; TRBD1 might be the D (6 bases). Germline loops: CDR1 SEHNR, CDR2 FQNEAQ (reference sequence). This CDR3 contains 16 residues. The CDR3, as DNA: TGTGCCGGCAGCTTAGGTCGGACAGAACTTAATGAAAAACTGTTTTTT. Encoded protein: CAGSLGRTELNEKLFF.

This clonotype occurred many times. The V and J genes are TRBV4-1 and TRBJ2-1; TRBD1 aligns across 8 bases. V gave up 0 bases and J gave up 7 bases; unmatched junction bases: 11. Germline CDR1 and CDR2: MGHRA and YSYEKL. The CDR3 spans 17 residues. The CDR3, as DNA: TGCGCCAGCAGCCAAGAAGGGGGACAGGCCATTTATAATGAGCAGTTCTTC. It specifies CASSQEGGQAIYNEQFF.

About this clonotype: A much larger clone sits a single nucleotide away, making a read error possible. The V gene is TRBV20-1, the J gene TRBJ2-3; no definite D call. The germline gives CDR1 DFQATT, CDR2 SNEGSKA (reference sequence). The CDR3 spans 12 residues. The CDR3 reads CRALGRTDTQYF. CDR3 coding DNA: TGCAGGGCCCTTGGACGCACAGATACGCAGTATTTT.

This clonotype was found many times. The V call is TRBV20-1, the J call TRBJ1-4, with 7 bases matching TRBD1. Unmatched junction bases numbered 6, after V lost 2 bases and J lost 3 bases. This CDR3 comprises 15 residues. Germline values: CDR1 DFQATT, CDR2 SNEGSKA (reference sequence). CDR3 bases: TGCAGTGCTAGACCTCCAGGGGGGTCTAATGAAAAACTGTTTTTT. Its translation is CSARPPGGSNEKLFF.

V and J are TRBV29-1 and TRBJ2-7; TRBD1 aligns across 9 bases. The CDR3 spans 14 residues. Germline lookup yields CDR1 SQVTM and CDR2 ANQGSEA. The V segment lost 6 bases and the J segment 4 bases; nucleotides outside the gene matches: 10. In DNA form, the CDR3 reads TGCAGCGTCGTGACCAGACAGGGGGAATACGAGCAGTACTTC. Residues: CSVVTRQGEYEQYF.

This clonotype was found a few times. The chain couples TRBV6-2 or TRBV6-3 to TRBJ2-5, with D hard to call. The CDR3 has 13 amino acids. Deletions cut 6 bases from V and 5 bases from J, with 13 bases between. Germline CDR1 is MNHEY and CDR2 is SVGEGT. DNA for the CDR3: TGTGCCAGCAGCCACTTCCGAACGGAGACCCAGTACTTC. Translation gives CASSHFRTETQYF.

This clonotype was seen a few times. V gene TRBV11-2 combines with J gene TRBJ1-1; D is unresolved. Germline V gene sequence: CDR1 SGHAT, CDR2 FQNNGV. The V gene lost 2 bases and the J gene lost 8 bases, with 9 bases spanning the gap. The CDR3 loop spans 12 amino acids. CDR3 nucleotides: TGTGCCAGCAGCTTAAGGCCAGAAGAAGCTTTCTTT. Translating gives CASSLRPEEAFF.

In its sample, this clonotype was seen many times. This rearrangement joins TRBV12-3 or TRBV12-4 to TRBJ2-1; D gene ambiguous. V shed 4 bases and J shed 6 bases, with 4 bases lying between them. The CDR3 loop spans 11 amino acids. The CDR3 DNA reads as TGTGCCAGCAGTTGGGGCAATGAGCAGTTCTTC. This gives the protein CASSWGNEQFF.

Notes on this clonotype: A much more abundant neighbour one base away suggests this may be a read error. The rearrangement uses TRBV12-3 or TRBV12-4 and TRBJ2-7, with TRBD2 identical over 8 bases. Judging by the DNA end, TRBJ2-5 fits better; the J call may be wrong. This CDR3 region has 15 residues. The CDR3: CANSSRRGARGTQYF. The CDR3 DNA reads TGTGCCAACAGTTCGAGGCGGGGGGCTAGGGGGACCCAGTACTTC.

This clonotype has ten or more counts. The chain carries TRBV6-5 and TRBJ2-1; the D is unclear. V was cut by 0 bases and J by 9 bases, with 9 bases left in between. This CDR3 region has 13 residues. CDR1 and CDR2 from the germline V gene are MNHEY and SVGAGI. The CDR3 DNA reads TGTGCCAGCAGTTACTCCGCACGCGGTGAGCAGTTCTTC. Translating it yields CASSYSARGEQFF.

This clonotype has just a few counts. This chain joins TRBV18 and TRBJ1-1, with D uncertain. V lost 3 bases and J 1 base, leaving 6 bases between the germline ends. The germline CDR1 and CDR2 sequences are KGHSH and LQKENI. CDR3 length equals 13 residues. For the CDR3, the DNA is TGTGCCAGCTCACCTCAAACGAACACTGAAGCTTTCTTT. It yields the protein CASSPQTNTEAFF.

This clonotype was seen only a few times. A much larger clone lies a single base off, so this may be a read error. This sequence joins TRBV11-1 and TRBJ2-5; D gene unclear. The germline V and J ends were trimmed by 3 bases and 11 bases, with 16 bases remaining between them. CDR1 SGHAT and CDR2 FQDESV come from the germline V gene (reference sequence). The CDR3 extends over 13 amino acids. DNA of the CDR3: TGTGCCAGCAGCTTTTCACCGACAAATGAGCAGTACTTC. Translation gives CASSFSPTNEQYF.

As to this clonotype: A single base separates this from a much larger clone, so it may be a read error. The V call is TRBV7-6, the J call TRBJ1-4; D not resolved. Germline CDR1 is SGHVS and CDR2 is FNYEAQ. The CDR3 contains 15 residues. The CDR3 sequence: CASSTSGPTNEELFF. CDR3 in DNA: TGTGCCAGCAGCACGTCCGGGCCAACTAATGAAGAACTGTTTTTT.

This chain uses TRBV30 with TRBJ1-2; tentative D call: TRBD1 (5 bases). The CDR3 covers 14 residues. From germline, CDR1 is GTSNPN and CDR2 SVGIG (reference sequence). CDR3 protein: CAMTSGHLNYGYTF. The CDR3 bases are TGTGCAATGACCTCAGGGCATCTCAACTATGGCTACACCTTC.

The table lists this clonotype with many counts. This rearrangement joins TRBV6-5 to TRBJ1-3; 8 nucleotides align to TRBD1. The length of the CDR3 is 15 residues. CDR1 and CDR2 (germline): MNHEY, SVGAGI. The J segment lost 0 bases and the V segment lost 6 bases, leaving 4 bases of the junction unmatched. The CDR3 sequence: CASSYRGFSGNTIYF. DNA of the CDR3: TGTGCCAGCAGCTACAGGGGGTTCTCTGGAAACACCATATATTTT.

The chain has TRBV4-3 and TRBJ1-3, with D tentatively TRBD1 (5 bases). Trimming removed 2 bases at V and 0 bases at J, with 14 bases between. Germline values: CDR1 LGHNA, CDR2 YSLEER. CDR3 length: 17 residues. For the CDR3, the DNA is TGCGCCAGCAGCCAATCACCGGGACTCAACTCTGGAAACACCATATATTTT. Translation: CASSQSPGLNSGNTIYF.

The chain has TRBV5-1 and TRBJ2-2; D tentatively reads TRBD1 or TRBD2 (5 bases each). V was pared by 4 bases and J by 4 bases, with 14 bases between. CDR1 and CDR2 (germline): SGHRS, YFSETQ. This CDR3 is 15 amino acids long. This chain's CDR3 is CASSLRDGSTGELFF. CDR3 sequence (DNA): TGCGCCAGCAGCCTCCGGGACGGAAGCACCGGGGAGCTGTTTTTT. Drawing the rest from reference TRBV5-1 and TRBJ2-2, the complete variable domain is KAGVTQTPRYLIKTRGQQVTLSCSPISGHRSVSWYQQTPGQGLQFLFEYFSETQRNKGNFPGRFSGRQFSNSRSEMNVSTLELGDSALYLCASSLRDGSTGELFFGEGSRLTVL.

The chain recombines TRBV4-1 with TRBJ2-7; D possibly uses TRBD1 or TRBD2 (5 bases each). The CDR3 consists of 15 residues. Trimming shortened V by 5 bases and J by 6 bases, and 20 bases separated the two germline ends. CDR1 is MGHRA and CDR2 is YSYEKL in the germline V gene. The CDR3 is CASSGRAGQDGEQYF. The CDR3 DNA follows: TGCGCCAGCAGCGGCAGGGCGGGCCAGGATGGCGAGCAGTACTTC.

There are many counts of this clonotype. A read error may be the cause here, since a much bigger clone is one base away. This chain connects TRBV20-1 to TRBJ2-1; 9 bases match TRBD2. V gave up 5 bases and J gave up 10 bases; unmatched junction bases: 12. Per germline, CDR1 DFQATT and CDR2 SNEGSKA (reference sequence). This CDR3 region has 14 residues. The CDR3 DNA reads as TGCAGTGCTTTCGCGGGGGGGAAGCTGTTCGAGCAGTTCTTC. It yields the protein CSAFAGGKLFEQFF.

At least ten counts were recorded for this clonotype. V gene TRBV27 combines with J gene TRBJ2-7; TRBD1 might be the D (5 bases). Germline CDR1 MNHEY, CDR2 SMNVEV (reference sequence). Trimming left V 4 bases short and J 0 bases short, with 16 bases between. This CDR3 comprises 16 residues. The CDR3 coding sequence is TGTGCCAGCAGTTCCCTAGGGGTCCCCAGCTCCTACGAGCAGTACTTC. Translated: CASSSLGVPSSYEQYF.